Presented here are 17 T cell receptor beta chains from one specimen sequenced in a study of blood T cells in healthy people across ages. A second roughly 6 to 12 cycle PCR used barcoded and J-beta primers. TCRdb passed the 5' RACE reads through MiXCR, listing each CDR3 protein once. Of about 780,000 distinct CDR3 sequences in the sample, 46% were seen once. The sequencing sample was made of blood. These receptors were obtained from a man of 80 years or more in good health.

As to this clonotype: At one boundary the junction diverges from the germline segment, which might be a read error. The rearrangement links TRBV5-5 to TRBJ1-2, with unresolved D. In germline, CDR1 is SGHKS, CDR2 YYEKEE (reference sequence). CDR3 length: 17 residues. CDR3 sequence: CVSSLLWETAKDYGYTF. The CDR3 DNA is TGTGTCAGCAGCTTGTTGTGGGAGACTGCGAAAGACTATGGCTACACCTTC.

J is TRBJ2-1 and V is TRBV15; D is uncertain. Germline CDR1 and CDR2: LNHNV and YYDKDF (reference sequence). The CDR3 is 12 residues long. Trimming pared 5 bases from V and 7 bases from J, leaving 9 bases between. The CDR3 region is CATSLGLNEQFF. The CDR3 bases are TGTGCCACCAGCTTGGGGTTAAATGAGCAGTTCTTC.

For this clonotype: Possible read error: a much larger clone is one base away. V is TRBV12-3 or TRBV12-4 and J is TRBJ2-5; D is ambiguous. The CDR3 runs 14 residues. The CDR3 DNA is TGTGTCAGCAGTTTAAATGGCGTCGGTCGGACCCAGTACTTC. It yields the protein CVSSLNGVGRTQYF.

The rearrangement uses TRBV29-1 and TRBJ2-7; 9 bases map to TRBD1. This CDR3 spans 13 amino acids. The V and J ends lost 6 bases and 2 bases, in that order; junction bases with no gene match: 5. The germline CDR1 and CDR2 sequences are SQVTM and ANQGSEA. The CDR3, as DNA: TGCAGCGTGCGGACAGGGGATCCCTACGAGCAGTACTTC. Its translation is CSVRTGDPYEQYF.

This clonotype was picked up a small number of times. The chain links TRBV29-1 to TRBJ1-5; D might be TRBD1 (6 bases). V lost 7 bases to trimming and J lost 6 bases, with 16 bases between them. This CDR3 has 13 residues. The germline CDR1 and CDR2 sequences are SQVTM and ANQGSEA. CDR3 nucleotide sequence: TGCAGCGCCATGGACAGTGGGGGTCAGCCCCAGCATTTT. Protein: CSAMDSGGQPQHF.

This clonotype was observed a few times. The chain has TRBV3-1 and TRBJ2-1; 12 nucleotides line up with TRBD2. The assigned J gene may be wrong: the sequence end matches TRBJ2-7 better. CDR1 and CDR2 from the germline V gene are LGHDT and YNNKEL (reference sequence). This CDR3 has 16 residues. The CDR3 DNA is TGTGCCAGCACCGCGACTAGCGGGAGCTCCTACAATGAGCAGTACTTC. It is translated as CASTATSGSSYNEQYF.

This rearrangement joins TRBV27 to TRBJ1-6, with D tentatively TRBD1 (5 bases). This CDR3 spans 15 amino acids. V was cut by 0 bases and J by 8 bases, with 11 bases left in between. Germline V CDR1 and CDR2: MNHEY, SMNVEV (reference sequence). In DNA, the CDR3 is TGTGCCAGCAGTTTATCAATAGGGGTGGATTCACCCCTCCACTTT. As protein: CASSLSIGVDSPLHF.

The V and J genes are TRBV10-3 and TRBJ2-1; 14 bases agree with TRBD2. The CDR3 contains 15 residues. Germline-derived CDR1 and CDR2 are ENHRY and SYGVKD. Trimming cost V 11 bases and J 7 bases; bases outside gene matches: 10. The CDR3 loop is CAVGTSGSMWNEQFF. The DNA for the CDR3 is TGTGCCGTCGGGACTAGCGGGAGTATGTGGAATGAGCAGTTCTTC.

The gene calls are TRBV20-1 and TRBJ1-5; no definite D call. Trimming pared 6 bases from V and 2 bases from J, leaving 17 bases between. The germline gives CDR1 DFQATT, CDR2 SNEGSKA (reference sequence). This CDR3 has 15 residues. The CDR3 protein is CSAPDPGRGNQPQHF. The CDR3 DNA reads TGCAGTGCCCCAGACCCCGGGAGGGGCAATCAGCCCCAGCATTTT.

On this clonotype itself: A much larger clone lies a single base off, so this may be a read error. V and J are TRBV7-3 and TRBJ2-4, with D possibly being TRBD1 (6 bases). Germline lookup yields CDR1 SGHTA and CDR2 FQGTGA. The CDR3 runs to 13 residues. CDR3 bases: TGTACCAGCAGCTCAACAGGGACCGGCATTCAGTACTTC. Translating it yields CTSSSTGTGIQYF.

This clonotype came up once. The chain has TRBV11-2 and TRBJ2-3; 10 nucleotides match TRBD2. This CDR3 is built from 17 residues. Germline values: CDR1 SGHAT, CDR2 FQNNGV. V lost 0 bases, J lost 2 bases, and 5 bases stayed unmatched. In nucleotides, the CDR3 is TGTGCCAGCAGCTTAGATGCACTAGCGGGGACCACAGATACGCAGTATTTT. Protein product: CASSLDALAGTTDTQYF.

CDR3 sequence (DNA): TGTGCCAGCAGCCAAGGGCCCGGGACTGATGAAGCTTTCTTT. Translated, it gives CASSQGPGTDEAFF. The chain combines TRBV4-2 with TRBJ1-1; maybe TRBD1 (5 bases). With 1 base removed from V and 7 bases from J, the gap between germline ends came to 13 bases. Germline CDR1 reads LGHNA; CDR2 reads YNFKEQ. The CDR3 has 14 residues.

The CDR3 DNA sequence: TGTGCCATCAGTGAGCAATTGACAGGGTCAGATACGCAGTATTTT. It yields the protein CAISEQLTGSDTQYF. The chain is built from TRBV10-3 and TRBJ2-3, with 7 bases fitting TRBD1. The V segment lost 2 bases and the J segment 4 bases; nucleotides outside the gene matches: 6. The CDR3 runs 15 residues. Germline loops: CDR1 ENHRY, CDR2 SYGVKD.

The gene calls are TRBV19 and TRBJ1-5; no clear D. Per the germline V gene, CDR1 is LNHDA and CDR2 is SQIVND (reference sequence). V was trimmed by 2 bases and J by 3 bases, leaving 11 bases between them. The CDR3 covers 15 residues. CDR3 sequence reads: CASSIRGRNNQPQHF. CDR3 DNA: TGTGCCAGTAGTATACGCGGCCGGAACAATCAGCCCCAGCATTTT. Full variable domain (remainder filled in from reference TRBV19 and TRBJ1-5): DGGITQSPKYLFRKEGQNVTLSCEQNLNHDAMYWYRQDPGQGLRLIYYSQIVNDFQKGDIAEGYSVSREKKESFPLTVTSAQKNPTAFYLCASSIRGRNNQPQHFGDGTRLSIL.

This clonotype has ten or more counts. J is TRBJ2-5 and V is TRBV7-9, with D possibly being TRBD1 (6 bases). This CDR3 spans 14 amino acids. The V gene's germline CDR1 is SEHNR and CDR2 FQNEAQ (reference sequence). V dropped 7 bases and J dropped 4 bases, with 16 bases sitting between them. The CDR3 DNA follows: TGTGCCAGCAACGTGCTACAGGGCTCAGAGACCCAGTACTTC. It codes for CASNVLQGSETQYF.

This clonotype has at least ten counts. V and J are TRBV3-1 and TRBJ2-2; 12 nucleotides line up with TRBD2. Trimming cost V 4 bases and J 6 bases; bases outside gene matches: 3. Germline lookup yields CDR1 LGHDT and CDR2 YNNKEL (reference sequence). This CDR3 contains 15 residues. CDR3 bases: TGTGCCAGCAGCCGGACTAGCGGGGCCCCCGGGGAGCTGTTTTTT. This gives the protein CASSRTSGAPGELFF.

The genes are TRBV20-1 and TRBJ2-1, with 8 bases fitting TRBD2. This CDR3 spans 15 amino acids. Per germline, CDR1 DFQATT and CDR2 SNEGSKA (reference sequence). With V trimmed by 2 bases and J by 2 bases, 5 bases remained unmatched. The CDR3 loop reads CSARILAGTYNEQFF. The CDR3 coding sequence is TGCAGTGCTAGAATTTTAGCGGGGACCTACAATGAGCAGTTCTTC.